This paragraph reports one TCR beta chain. Individual cDNA molecules were tagged with unique molecular identifiers, the study reported. Each CDR3 protein is one row after TCRdb ran MiXCR on the 5' RACE reads. The sample contains 40,000 or so distinct CDR3 sequences, about 5.6% of which appear only once. These data are taken from a study of early T cells in non-severe SARS-CoV-2 infection. CDR1 and CDR2 from the germline V gene are SGHTA and FQGTGA. The CDR3 has 16 amino acids. The ends lost 6 bases at V and 1 base at J; junction bases unmatched: 7. V gene TRBV7-3 combines with J gene TRBJ2-2; 8 bases are a match to TRBD1. The source material was whole blood. The TCR comes from an adult who was a healthcare worker with PCR-confirmed SARS-CoV-2 infection or an uninfected control (not recorded which). The CDR3 is CASRSGGTGNTGELFF. The CDR3 nucleotides are TGTGCCAGCAGATCCGGAGGGACAGGGAACACCGGGGAGCTGTTTTTT.